These 10 T cell receptor beta chains share one sample of origin, sequenced in a study of early T cells in non-severe SARS-CoV-2 infection. MiXCR, run by TCRdb on the 5' RACE reads, gives a single entry per CDR3 protein. The sample consists of roughly 61,000 distinct CDR3 sequences, 10% to 13% of them appearing once. Sequenced input: whole blood. These receptors were taken from an adult who was a healthcare worker with PCR-confirmed SARS-CoV-2 infection or an uninfected control (not recorded which).

The CDR3 sequence is CASKGENYGYTF. As DNA, the CDR3 is TGTGCCAGCAAAGGGGAAAACTATGGCTACACCTTC. The genes are TRBV2 and TRBJ1-2; the D gene is possibly TRBD1 (5 bases). Trimming removed 7 bases at V and 2 bases at J, with 8 bases between. Germline CDR1 reads SNHLY; CDR2 reads FYNNEI. This CDR3 has 12 amino acids.

This clonotype was seen at least ten times. The V gene is TRBV29-1, the J gene TRBJ1-5, with 9 bases lining up with TRBD1. V shed 5 bases and J 2 bases; nucleotides not matched to a gene: 4. This CDR3 is built from 14 residues. Germline CDR1 and CDR2: SQVTM and ANQGSEA. CDR3 nucleotide sequence: TGCAGCGTTAAACAGGGGGCTGGCAATCAGCCCCAGCATTTT. Residues: CSVKQGAGNQPQHF.

The chain employs TRBV11-2 and TRBJ2-2, with TRBD2 identical over 8 bases. The CDR3 loop spans 17 amino acids. The ends lost 5 bases at V and 0 bases at J; junction bases unmatched: 8. Germline V gives CDR1 SGHAT, CDR2 FQNNGV. CDR3 DNA sequence: TGTGCCAGCAGCCGCACAACTAGCGGCGCGAACACCGGGGAGCTGTTTTTT. Protein product: CASSRTTSGANTGELFF.

This clonotype was counted ten times or more. The chain uses TRBV4-2 and TRBJ2-7, with D possibly being TRBD2 (6 bases). There are 15 residues in the CDR3. V was trimmed by 1 base and J by 0 bases, leaving 10 bases between them. The germline V gene has CDR1 LGHNA and CDR2 YNFKEQ. DNA for the CDR3: TGTGCCAGCAGCCAAGTAATGGGGGGCTCCTACGAGCAGTACTTC. Protein product: CASSQVMGGSYEQYF.

This clonotype was seen at least ten times. This chain connects TRBV5-1 to TRBJ1-1; D is unresolved. This CDR3 spans 15 amino acids. Germline assignment: CDR1 SGHRS and CDR2 YFSETQ. Trimming removed 0 bases at V and 4 bases at J, with 13 bases between. The CDR3 spells CASSLVWLGSTEAFF. CDR3 DNA sequence: TGCGCCAGCAGCTTGGTGTGGTTGGGGAGCACTGAAGCTTTCTTT.

This clonotype was observed at least ten times. The chain carries TRBV2 and TRBJ1-1, with D perhaps TRBD1 (6 bases). V lost 4 bases, J lost 0 bases, and 9 bases lay in between. In germline, CDR1 is SNHLY, CDR2 FYNNEI. The CDR3 is 14 residues long. The DNA of the CDR3 is TGTGCCAGCAGTGGGACAGCGATGAACACTGAAGCTTTCTTT. As protein: CASSGTAMNTEAFF.

The V call is TRBV18, the J call TRBJ2-7; the D is unclear. The CDR3 runs to 13 residues. Trimming pared 4 bases from V and 2 bases from J, leaving 9 bases between. Germline lookup yields CDR1 KGHSH and CDR2 LQKENI. CDR3 DNA: TGTGCCAGCTCACATCCGGGCACCTACGAGCAGTACTTC. It specifies CASSHPGTYEQYF.

The CDR3 region has the DNA TGTGCCAGCAGTGAAGCGTGGGATTATGGCTACACCTTC. Protein sequence: CASSEAWDYGYTF. V and J are TRBV6-1 and TRBJ1-2, with D unclear. Germline-derived CDR1 and CDR2 are MNHNS and SASEGT. The CDR3 runs 13 residues. Trimming stripped 0 bases from V and 5 bases from J, with 7 bases between.

This clonotype showed up many times. The chain employs TRBV29-1 and TRBJ2-1, with D hard to call. The CDR3 length is 12 residues. Looked up from germline, CDR1 is SQVTM and CDR2 is ANQGSEA. Trimming stripped 4 bases from V and 3 bases from J, with 7 bases between. The CDR3 nucleotides read TGCAGCGTTGCGCTCGGCTACAATGAGCAGTTCTTC. This translates into CSVALGYNEQFF.

This clonotype was found once. The chain couples TRBV3-1 to TRBJ2-3; 8 positions agree with TRBD2. Per the germline V gene, CDR1 is LGHDT and CDR2 is YNNKEL (reference sequence). Trimming removed 4 bases from V and 5 bases from J; junction bases left unmatched: 5. The CDR3 contains 14 residues. CDR3 amino acids: CASSLRGGLDTQYF. As DNA, the CDR3 is TGTGCCAGCAGCCTACGGGGGGGCCTAGATACGCAGTATTTT.